These T cell receptor beta chains were read from a single sample in a study of OX40 agonist ivuxolimab in advanced cancers. Repertoires were generated with immunoSEQ multiplex PCR, while TCRdb's copy carries only in-frame clones and drops some. There are around 70,000 clones in the sample; 84% occur only once, and roughly 7.1% lies in the top ten. Sequenced material: CD4+ or CD8+ T cells sorted from blood, taken in a trial of the OX40 agonist ivuxolimab. These receptors were taken from an adult with an advanced solid tumor such as melanoma, head and neck, liver or kidney cancer. Each CDR3 is given with its conserved first and last residue. D genes are given only for firm matches. The size entry is marked missing in some rows and otherwise reads once, few, many or a size class.

D gene | J gene | V gene | clone size | CDR3 DNA | CDR3 protein
NA | TRBJ1-6 | TRBV30 | NA | TGTGCCTGGACAGGGGATAATTCACCCCTCCACTTT | CAWTGDNSPLHF
NA | TRBJ2-7 | TRBV9 | NA | TGTGCCAGCAGCACCCGGGACCCCTCCTACGAGCAGTACTTC | CASSTRDPSYEQYF
NA | TRBJ1-3 | TRBV5-1 | once | TGCGCCAGCAGCTTGACAGGGGGAAACACCATATATTTT | CASSLTGGNTIYF
NA | TRBJ2-3 | TRBV9 | few | TGTGCCAGCAGCGTAGGTGGGGGAGATACGCAGTATTTT | CASSVGGGDTQYF
TRBD1 | TRBJ2-7 | TRBV5-4 | NA | TGTGCCAGCAACAACGACAGGGGCGAGCAGTACTTC | CASNNDRGEQYF
NA | TRBJ2-5 | TRBV19 | few | TGTGCCAGTACTGGGGGGAAGTGGGAGACCCAGTACTTC | CASTGGKWETQYF
TRBD1 | TRBJ2-7 | TRBV7-2 | NA | TGTGCCAGCAGCTCCGGGACAGGGGGCCGAGAGCAGTACTTC | CASSSGTGGREQYF
NA | TRBJ2-7 | TRBV15 | NA | TGTGCCACCAGCAGAGAGGAAGAATTTCACGAGCAGTACTTC | CATSREEEFHEQYF
NA | TRBJ1-5 | TRBV30 | NA | TGTGCCTGGGACCAGGGGAGCAATCAGCCCCAGCATTTT | CAWDQGSNQPQHF
TRBD1 | TRBJ2-3 | TRBV11-3 | NA | TGTGCCAGCAGCTTACTTGGGACAGGGTTTACAGATACGCAGTATTTT | CASSLLGTGFTDTQYF
NA | TRBJ1-3 | TRBV29-1 | NA | TGCAGCGTTGACTCCGGAAACACCATATATTTT | CSVDSGNTIYF
NA | TRBJ2-5 | TRBV7-2 | NA | TGTGCCAGCAGCTTAGCATGGGCTTCGGAGACCCAGTACTTC | CASSLAWASETQYF
NA | TRBJ1-6 | TRBV20-1 | NA | TGCAGTGCTAGCCGTGATTCACCCCTCCACTTT | CSASRDSPLHF
NA | TRBJ1-2 | TRBV7-2 | NA | TGTGCCAGCAGCTCCCGACTGAGGCCCGATGGCTACACCTTC | CASSSRLRPDGYTF
NA | TRBJ1-2 | TRBV19 | once | TGTGCCAGTAGTATCACAGGGAACTATGGCTACACCTTC | CASSITGNYGYTF
NA | TRBJ1-3 | TRBV30 | NA | TGTGCCTGGGCAGGGTACTCTGGAAACACCATATATTTT | CAWAGYSGNTIYF
NA | TRBJ1-3 | TRBV29-1 | NA | TGCAGCGTTGAAGGAGGGACACTCTCTGGAAACACCATATATTTT | CSVEGGTLSGNTIYF
NA | TRBJ1-2 | TRBV7-9 | NA | TGTGCCAGCAGTCGAGCTGAAGGGAGTAACTATGGCTACACCTTC | CASSRAEGSNYGYTF
NA | TRBJ2-7 | TRBV4-2 | NA | TGTGCCAGCAGCCAAGTAGTCGTGGCCCTCTCCGAGCAGTACTTC | CASSQVVVALSEQYF
NA | TRBJ2-1 | TRBV4-3 | NA | TGCGCCAGCAGCCAAGTTTTAAAGGGCGATGAGCAGTTCTTC | CASSQVLKGDEQFF
TRBD2 | TRBJ2-3 | TRBV7-9 | NA | TGTGCCAGCAGCTTAACTAGCGGCACAGATACGCAGTATTTT | CASSLTSGTDTQYF
TRBD1 | TRBJ1-5 | TRBV10-3 | once | TGTGCCATCAGTGACCCCGGGACAGTCAGCAATCAGCCCCAGCATTTT | CAISDPGTVSNQPQHF
NA | TRBJ1-3 | TRBV6-6 | medium-sized | TGTGCCAGCACGCAAACCGCAGGCTTCTCTGGAAACACCATATATTTT | CASTQTAGFSGNTIYF
NA | TRBJ2-3 | TRBV27 | NA | TGTGCCAGCCGGAAGGGAACGCAGTATTTT | CASRKGTQYF
NA | TRBJ1-2 | TRBV11-2 | NA | TGTGCCAGCAGCTCAGACAGCTATGGCTACACCTTC | CASSSDSYGYTF
TRBD1 | TRBJ1-2 | TRBV19 | few | TGTGCCAGTAGTAGGGATGGACAGGCGCCTCTCGGGGGCTACACCTTC | CASSRDGQAPLGGYTF